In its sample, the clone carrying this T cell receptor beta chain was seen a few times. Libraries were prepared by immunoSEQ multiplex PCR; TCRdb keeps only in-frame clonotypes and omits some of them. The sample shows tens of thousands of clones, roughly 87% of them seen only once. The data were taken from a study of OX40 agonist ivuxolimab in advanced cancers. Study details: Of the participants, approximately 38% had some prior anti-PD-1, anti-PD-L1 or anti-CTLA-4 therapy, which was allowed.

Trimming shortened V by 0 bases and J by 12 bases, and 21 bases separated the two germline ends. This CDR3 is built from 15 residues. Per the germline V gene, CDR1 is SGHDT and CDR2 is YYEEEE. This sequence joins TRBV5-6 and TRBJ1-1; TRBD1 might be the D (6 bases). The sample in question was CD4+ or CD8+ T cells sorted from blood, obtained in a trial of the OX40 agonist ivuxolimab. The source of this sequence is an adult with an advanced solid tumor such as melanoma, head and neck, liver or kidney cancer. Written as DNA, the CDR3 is TGTGCCAGCAGCTTGGACGGGATGGGGGCCTTGGAAACTTTCTTT. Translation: CASSLDGMGALETFF.